One and the same sample provided the 3 T cell receptor beta chains below, sequenced in a study of shared clonotypes between healthy human individuals. Using immunoSEQ multiplex PCR, the repertoire was profiled, and TCRdb retains in-frame clones only, with some absent. The sample records hundreds of thousands of clones, 92% being singletons. Naivety among CD8 cells was defined by CD45RO negativity and positive CCR7 selection, thereby excluding terminally differentiated effector memory CD45RA+ cells. The sample taken for sequencing was naive CD8+ T cells sorted from blood. The receptors stem from a man between 25 and 39 years old in good health.

The chain is built from TRBV28 and TRBJ2-7, with TRBD1 identical over 7 bases. With 6 bases clipped from V and 2 bases from J, the junction kept 13 bases outside the gene matches. The CDR3 spans 16 residues. The V gene's germline CDR1 is MDHEN and CDR2 SYDVKM. CDR3 region: CASSTYTGATPYEQYF. The DNA for the CDR3 is TGTGCCAGCAGCACCTACACAGGGGCAACACCCTACGAGCAGTACTTC.

This clone was seen only once. This rearrangement joins TRBV29-1 to TRBJ2-2; D is unclear. CDR1 SQVTM and CDR2 ANQGSEA come from the germline V gene. The CDR3 consists of 14 residues. Deletions cut 5 bases from V and 0 bases from J, with 10 bases between. The CDR3 protein is CSVLTEPNTGELFF. The CDR3 DNA reads as TGCAGCGTTCTCACGGAGCCGAACACCGGGGAGCTGTTTTTT.

The chain is built from TRBV11-3 and TRBJ2-5; no definite D call. CDR1 is SGHNT, CDR2 YENEEA, per germline. The CDR3 extends over 13 amino acids. Trimming left V 6 bases short and J 0 bases short, with 8 bases between. CDR3 DNA sequence: TGTGCCAGCAGTGGGCGGAACCAAGAGACCCAGTACTTC. It is translated as CASSGRNQETQYF.